The 2 T cell receptor beta chains below all came from one sample that was sequenced in a study of blood T cell repertoires in COVID-19. Some clones are missing from TCRdb's copy, which holds only in-frame ones; the method was immunoSEQ multiplex PCR. This table has 15,000 to 20,000 clones, over 75% appearing once. Sequencing was done on a sample of peripheral blood. These receptors all come from a human donor with active COVID-19. The donor label of this sample is uncertain.

The rearrangement joins TRBV5-1 to TRBJ1-1; D gene uncertain. The CDR3 spans 11 residues. The germline V gene encodes CDR1 SGHRS and CDR2 YFSETQ. The V and J ends lost 5 bases and 5 bases respectively, with 7 bases between them. Written as DNA, the CDR3 is TGCGCCAGCAGAAGAGAGACTGAAGCTTTCTTT. Protein product: CASRRETEAFF.

With respect to this clone: Other DNA sequences of this sample code for an identical CDR3. The chain combines TRBV6-4 with TRBJ1-1, with TRBD1 matching 7 bases. Germline V lookup: CDR1 MRHNA, CDR2 SNTAGT. After removal of 5 bases from V and 1 base from J, the junction contained 1 base not matched to a gene. The CDR3 contains 13 residues. CDR3 in DNA: TGTGCCAGCAGTCGGACAGGGAACACTGAAGCTTTCTTT. Its protein is CASSRTGNTEAFF.